The 9 T cell receptor beta chains given below trace back to one sample, sequenced in a study of cytomegalovirus exposure and HLA in healthy donors. The primer mix had 60 Vbeta and 13 Jbeta primers. Sequencing was performed with immunoSEQ multiplex PCR; in TCRdb, only in-frame clones are kept and a portion is missing. The table lists 150,000 to 200,000 clones, about 80% of them singletons, with around 1.9% in the top ten. The material sequenced was PBMCs. These receptors originate from a woman aged 18-29 years in good health and CMV-seropositive.

This clone has just one count. This chain uses TRBV19 with TRBJ2-7; 10 bases line up with TRBD1. This CDR3 region has 13 residues. Germline CDR1 and CDR2: LNHDA and SQIVND (reference sequence). The ends lost 9 bases at V and 1 base at J; junction bases unmatched: 3. The CDR3 coding sequence is TGTGCCAGCGGGACAGGGGCTTCCTACGAGCAGTACTTC. It encodes CASGTGASYEQYF.

The rearrangement uses TRBV28 and TRBJ2-7; TRBD2 aligns across 7 bases. V lost 1 base and J lost 5; bases outside the gene matches: 5. This CDR3 region has 14 residues. Germline V gives CDR1 MDHEN, CDR2 SYDVKM. CDR3 sequence (DNA): TGTGCCAGCAGTTTATCGGGGGGTTTGAACGAGCAGTACTTC. This sequence encodes CASSLSGGLNEQYF.

This clone was seen only once. The chain joins TRBV5-5 to TRBJ2-5, with 7 bases fitting TRBD2. V trimming: 7 bases; J trimming: 0 bases; junction bases outside the gene matches: 3. This CDR3 has 13 residues. Germline CDR1 is SGHKS and CDR2 is YYEKEE (reference sequence). CDR3 in DNA: TGTGCCAGCCTCGGGACTAACCAAGAGACCCAGTACTTC. It encodes CASLGTNQETQYF. The variable domain in full, completed from reference TRBV5-5 and TRBJ2-5, reads DAGVTQSPTHLIKTRGQQVTLRCSPISGHKSVSWYQQVLGQGPQFIFQYYEKEERGRGNFPDRFSARQFPNYSSELNVNALLLGDSALYLCASLGTNQETQYFGPGTRLLVL.

This chain links TRBV7-2 with TRBJ2-3; D is uncertain. The V gene lost 4 bases and the J gene lost 6 bases, with 14 bases spanning the gap. CDR3 length: 14 amino acids. Germline CDR1 SGHTA, CDR2 FQGNSA. CDR3 sequence: CASSYPRNPDTQYF. The CDR3 coding sequence is TGTGCCAGCAGCTACCCCAGGAATCCGGATACGCAGTATTTT.

The V gene is TRBV19, the J gene TRBJ2-7, with TRBD1 as a possible D gene (6 bases). CDR1 LNHDA and CDR2 SQIVND come from the germline V gene (reference sequence). This CDR3 spans 13 amino acids. V lost 5 bases and J lost 8, with 16 bases in between. Here the CDR3 DNA reads TGTGCCAGTAGTCCAATCCTCGGGACACAGCAGTACTTC. Its translation: CASSPILGTQQYF.

The chain has TRBV12-5 and TRBJ1-2; 8 positions match TRBD1. The CDR3 is made up of 14 amino acids. Looked up from germline, CDR1 is LGHNT and CDR2 is FRNRAP. V shed 4 bases and J 6 bases; nucleotides not matched to a gene: 7. In DNA form, the CDR3 reads TGTGCTAGTGGTTCGGGACAGGAGGTCCATGGCTACACCTTC. Encoded protein: CASGSGQEVHGYTF. Full variable domain (rest looked up from reference TRBV12-5 and TRBJ1-2): DARVTQTPRHKVTEMGQEVTMRCQPILGHNTVFWYRQTMMQGLELLAYFRNRAPLDDSGMPKDRFSAEMPDATLATLKIQPSEPRDSAVYFCASGSGQEVHGYTFGSGTRLTVV.

The V call is TRBV2, the J call TRBJ1-3; D remains unclear. In germline, CDR1 is SNHLY, CDR2 FYNNEI. The CDR3 contains 14 residues. The V end was cut by 7 bases, the J end by 0 bases, with 10 bases between. The CDR3 DNA sequence: TGTGCCAGCAAAGCGGGCGGCTCTGGAAACACCATATATTTT. It specifies CASKAGGSGNTIYF.

The chain carries TRBV5-1 and TRBJ1-2; possibly TRBD1 for D (5 bases). Deletions cut 0 bases from V and 8 bases from J, with 14 bases between. CDR3 length equals 14 residues. Germline values: CDR1 SGHRS, CDR2 YFSETQ. CDR3 sequence (DNA): TGCGCCAGCAGCTTGGCCACGGGGGGAGACGGCTACACCTTC. It is translated as CASSLATGGDGYTF.

The chain has TRBV4-1 and TRBJ2-1; 7 nucleotides agree with TRBD2. There are 16 residues in the CDR3. CDR1 is MGHRA, CDR2 YSYEKL, per germline. V dropped 3 bases and J dropped 8; count of bases not matched to a gene: 13. CDR3 nucleotide sequence: TGCGCCAGCAGCCAGCCAACCGGACTAGTTACCCATGAGCAGTTCTTC. Its translation: CASSQPTGLVTHEQFF.